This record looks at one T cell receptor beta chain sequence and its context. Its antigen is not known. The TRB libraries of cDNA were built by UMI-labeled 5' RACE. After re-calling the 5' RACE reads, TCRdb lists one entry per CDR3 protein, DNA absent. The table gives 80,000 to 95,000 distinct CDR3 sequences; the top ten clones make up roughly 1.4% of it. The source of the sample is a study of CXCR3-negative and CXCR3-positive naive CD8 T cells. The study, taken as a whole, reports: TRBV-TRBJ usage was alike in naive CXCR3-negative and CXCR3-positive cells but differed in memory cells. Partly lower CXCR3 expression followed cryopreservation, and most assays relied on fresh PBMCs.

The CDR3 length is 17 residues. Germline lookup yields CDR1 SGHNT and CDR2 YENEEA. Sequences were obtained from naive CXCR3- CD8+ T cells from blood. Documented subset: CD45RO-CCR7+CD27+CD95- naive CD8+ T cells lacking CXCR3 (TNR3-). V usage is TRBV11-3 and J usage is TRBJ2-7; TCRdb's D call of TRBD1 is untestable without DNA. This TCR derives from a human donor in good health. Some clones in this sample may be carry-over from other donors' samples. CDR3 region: CASSLDGSGQGIDEQYF.